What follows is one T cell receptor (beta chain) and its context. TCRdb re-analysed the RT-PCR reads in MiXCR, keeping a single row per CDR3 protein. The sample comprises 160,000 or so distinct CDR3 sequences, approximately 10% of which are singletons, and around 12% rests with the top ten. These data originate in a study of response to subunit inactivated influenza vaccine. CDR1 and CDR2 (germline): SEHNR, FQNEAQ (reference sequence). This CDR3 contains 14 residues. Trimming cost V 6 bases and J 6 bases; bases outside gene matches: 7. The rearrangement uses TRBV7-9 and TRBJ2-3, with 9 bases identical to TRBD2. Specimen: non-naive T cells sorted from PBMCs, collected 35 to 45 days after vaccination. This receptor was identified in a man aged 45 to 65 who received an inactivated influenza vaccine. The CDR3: CASRLSGSFDTQYF. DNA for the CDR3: TGTGCCAGCAGACTTAGCGGGAGCTTCGATACGCAGTATTTT. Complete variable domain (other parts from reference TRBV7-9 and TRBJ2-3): DTGVSQNPRHKITKRGQNVTFRCDPISEHNRLYWYRQTLGQGPEFLTYFQNEAQLEKSRLLSDRFSAERPKGSFSTLEIQRTEQGDSAMYLCASRLSGSFDTQYFGPGTRLTVL.